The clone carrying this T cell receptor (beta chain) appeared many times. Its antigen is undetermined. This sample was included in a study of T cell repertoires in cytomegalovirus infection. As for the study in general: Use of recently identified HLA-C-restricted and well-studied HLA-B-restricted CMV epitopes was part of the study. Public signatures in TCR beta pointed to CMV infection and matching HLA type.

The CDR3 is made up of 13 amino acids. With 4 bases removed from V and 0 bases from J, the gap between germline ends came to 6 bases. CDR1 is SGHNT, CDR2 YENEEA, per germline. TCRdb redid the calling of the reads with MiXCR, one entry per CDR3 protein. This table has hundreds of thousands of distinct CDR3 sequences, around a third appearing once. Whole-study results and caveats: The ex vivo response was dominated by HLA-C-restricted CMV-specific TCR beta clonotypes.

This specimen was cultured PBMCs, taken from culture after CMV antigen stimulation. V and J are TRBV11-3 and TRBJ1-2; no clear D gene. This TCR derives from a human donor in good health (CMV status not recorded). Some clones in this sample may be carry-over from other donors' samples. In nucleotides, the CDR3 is TGTGCCAGCAGCTCGAGAACTAACTATGGCTACACCTTC. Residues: CASSSRTNYGYTF. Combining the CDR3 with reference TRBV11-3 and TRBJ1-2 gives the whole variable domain EAGVVQSPRYKIIEKKQPVAFWCNPISGHNTLYWYLQNLGQGPELLIRYENEEAVDDSQLPKDRFSAERLKGVDSTLKIQPAELGDSAVYLCASSSRTNYGYTFGSGTRLTVV.